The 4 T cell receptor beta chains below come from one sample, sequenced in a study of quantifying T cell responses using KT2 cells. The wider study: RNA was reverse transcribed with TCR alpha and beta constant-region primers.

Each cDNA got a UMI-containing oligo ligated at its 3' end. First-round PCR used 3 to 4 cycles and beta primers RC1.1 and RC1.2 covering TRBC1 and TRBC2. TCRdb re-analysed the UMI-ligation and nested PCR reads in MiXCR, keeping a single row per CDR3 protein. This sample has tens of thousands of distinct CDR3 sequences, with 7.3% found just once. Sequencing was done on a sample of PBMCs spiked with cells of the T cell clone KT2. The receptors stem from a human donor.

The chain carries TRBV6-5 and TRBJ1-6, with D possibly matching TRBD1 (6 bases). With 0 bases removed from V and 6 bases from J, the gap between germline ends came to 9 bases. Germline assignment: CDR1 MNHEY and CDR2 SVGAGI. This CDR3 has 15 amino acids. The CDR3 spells CASSYSTGPNSPLHF. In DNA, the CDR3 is TGTGCCAGCAGTTACTCGACAGGCCCTAATTCACCCCTCCACTTT.

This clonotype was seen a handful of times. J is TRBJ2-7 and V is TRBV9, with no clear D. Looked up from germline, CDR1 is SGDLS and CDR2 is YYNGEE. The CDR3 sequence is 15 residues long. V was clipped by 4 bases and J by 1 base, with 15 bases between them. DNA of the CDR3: TGTGCCAGCAGCCCCAGTGGCGGTTTGTCCTACGAGCAGTACTTC. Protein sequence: CASSPSGGLSYEQYF.

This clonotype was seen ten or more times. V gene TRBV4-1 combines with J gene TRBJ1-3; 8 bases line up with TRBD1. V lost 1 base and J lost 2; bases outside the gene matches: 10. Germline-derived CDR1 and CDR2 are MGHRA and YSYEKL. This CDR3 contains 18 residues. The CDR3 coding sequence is TGCGCCAGCAGCCAAGTACGAATAATCAGGGGGCCTGGAAACACCATATATTTT. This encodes CASSQVRIIRGPGNTIYF.

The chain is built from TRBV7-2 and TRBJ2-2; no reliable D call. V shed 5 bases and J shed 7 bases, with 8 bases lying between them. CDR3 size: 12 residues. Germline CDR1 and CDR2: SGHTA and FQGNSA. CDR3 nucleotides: TGTGCCAGCAGCACGTATGGCGGGGAGCTGTTTTTT. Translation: CASSTYGGELFF.